What follows describes a single T cell receptor beta chain. This specimen belongs to a study of blood T cell repertoires in COVID-19. Authors' analysis steps: Nucleated cell number was recorded as an estimate derived from reference gene primer amplification. Measured with immunoSEQ multiplex PCR; TCRdb has only the in-frame clones, and not every one. V, J and clone size derive from that table, while D and trimming were established from the DNA sequence. The sample yields fewer than 200,000 clones, approximately 79% seen once. Germline V lookup: CDR1 ENHRY, CDR2 SYGVKD. Trimming took 4 bases from V and 4 from J, leaving 13 bases between them. The CDR3 sequence is 14 residues long.

The genes are TRBV10-3 and TRBJ1-1; D is uncertain. Sequenced sample: peripheral blood. The receptor comes from a woman of 80 years or more with acute or convalescent COVID-19. Here the CDR3 reads CAISGGQLGTEAFF. CDR3 nucleotide sequence: TGTGCCATCAGTGGAGGGCAGCTGGGCACTGAAGCTTTCTTT.